This is a list of T cell receptor beta chains from one sample in a study of blood T cells in healthy people across ages. TCRdb analysed the 5' RACE reads with MiXCR anew, one entry per CDR3 protein. The sample shows roughly 500,000 distinct CDR3 sequences, roughly 28% of them seen only once. The sample was blood. The origin of the receptors is a woman between 65 and 79 years old in good health. Both conserved end residues are part of each CDR3. D genes are given only for firm matches. Expanded clones get a size class; other rows say once, few or many, or leave the size out.

>TRBJ1-1|-|-|TRBV7-2
TGTGCCAGCAGCTTATTTCGGGTGGGGGCCTCCTCTGAAGCTTTCTTT
CASSLFRVGASSEAFF
>TRBJ2-1|-|-|TRBV6-5
TGTGCCAGCAGTTACTTGGGGACCCAATACAATGAGCAGTTCTTC
CASSYLGTQYNEQFF
>TRBJ2-5|-|-|TRBV20-1
TGCAGTGCGCTGCACAAAGAGACCCAGTACTTC
CSALHKETQYF
>TRBJ2-5|-|TRBD2|TRBV6-7
TGTGCCAGGACGGGGGGGCCTGAGACCCAGTACTTC
CARTGGPETQYF
>TRBJ1-1|few|-|TRBV7-2
TGTGCCAGCAGCTTGATCTCCGTCACTGAAGCTTTCTTT
CASSLISVTEAFF
>TRBJ2-1|few|TRBD2|TRBV4-2
TGTGCCAGCAGCCCCCAACCGGGACTAGCGGGGGAAGAGCAGTTCTTC
CASSPQPGLAGEEQFF
>TRBJ1-2|-|-|TRBV5-1
TGCGCCAGCAGCTTGGCTCCCAGAACTTATAACTATGGCTACACCTTC
CASSLAPRTYNYGYTF
>TRBJ1-1|few|TRBD1|TRBV29-1
TGCAGCGTTGAAAAGGGGGCAGGCACTGAAGCTTTCTTT
CSVEKGAGTEAFF
>TRBJ1-1|-|-|TRBV5-1
TGCGCCAGCAGCTGGGAGGGAAACACTGAAGCTTTCTTT
CASSWEGNTEAFF
>TRBJ2-1|few|TRBD1|TRBV5-1
TGCGCCAGCAGCTTGGAAGGACAGGGGTCCAATGAGCAGTTCTTC
CASSLEGQGSNEQFF
>TRBJ1-2|few|-|TRBV20-1
TGCAGTGCTAGAGGTGGGAGTGGCTACACCTTC
CSARGGSGYTF
>TRBJ2-7|few|-|TRBV11-2
TGTGCCAGCAGCCTAAGACAGGAGGGATTCTACGAGCAGTACTTC
CASSLRQEGFYEQYF
>TRBJ2-2|-|TRBD1|TRBV5-6
TGTGCCAGCAGCTTTCCGGACAGGGGGCGAACCGGGGAGCTGTTTTTT
CASSFPDRGRTGELFF
>TRBJ1-2|-|-|TRBV20-1
TGCAGTGCCCCAAGGGGGGATCGGGGCTACACCTTC
CSAPRGDRGYTF
>TRBJ2-1|-|-|TRBV12-3/TRBV12-4
TGTGCCAGCACTTACGGAGGGCGTGGGCAGTTCTTC
CASTYGGRGQFF
>TRBJ2-3|-|TRBD1|TRBV9
TGTGCCAGCAGCGTAGACGGGACAGGGCGCACAGATACGCAGTATTTT
CASSVDGTGRTDTQYF
>TRBJ2-7|few|-|TRBV12-3/TRBV12-4
TGTGCCAGCAGTTTACGGCGTTCCGACGAGCAGTACTTC
CASSLRRSDEQYF
>TRBJ2-7|few|TRBD1|TRBV7-2
TGTGCCAGCAGCATTCAGGGGGCTGACTACTACGAGCAGTACTTC
CASSIQGADYYEQYF
>TRBJ2-1|-|TRBD2|TRBV7-2
TGTGCCGGCAGCTTAGAAAGCCTAGCGGTCTACAATGAGCAGTTCTTC
CAGSLESLAVYNEQFF
>TRBJ2-1|-|TRBD1|TRBV6-5
TGTGCCAGCAAGGGCAGGGGGTCTTACAATGAGCAGTTCTTC
CASKGRGSYNEQFF
>TRBJ2-3|-|-|TRBV6-6
TGTGCCAGCAGTTACTCCCAGACTAGGGCTGGAGATACGCAGTATTTT
CASSYSQTRAGDTQYF
>TRBJ1-2|few|-|TRBV28
TGTGCCAGCAGTCCTGGATCCTTGGGATATGGCTACACCTTC
CASSPGSLGYGYTF
>TRBJ2-2|-|-|TRBV5-1
TGCGCCAGCAGCCAAACACAGAACACCGGGGAGCTGTTTTTT
CASSQTQNTGELFF
>TRBJ2-1|-|-|TRBV5-1
TGCGCCAGCAGCGAGGACGGGGGTGAGCAGTTCTTC
CASSEDGGEQFF
>TRBJ2-6|-|-|TRBV4-2
TGTGCCAGCAGCTTGGGCGGGAAGGTCTCTGGGGCCAACGTCCTGGCTTTC
CASSLGGKVSGANVLAF
>TRBJ1-4|-|-|TRBV27
TGTGCCAGCAGATCAGGGTCCTACTTTAATGAAAAACTGTTTTTT
CASRSGSYFNEKLFF
>TRBJ2-5|-|-|TRBV6-2/TRBV6-3
TGTGCCAGCAGTTACTCGATTGCAACCCAGTACTTC
CASSYSIATQYF
>TRBJ2-1|few|-|TRBV4-3
TGCGCCAGCAGCCAAAGTGGGGCAGCGCGGGGGCCCAACTCCAATGAGCAGTTCTTC
CASSQSGAARGPNSNEQFF
>TRBJ2-5|-|-|TRBV7-2
TGTGCCAGCACCGGGAACAGAGGCCTAGCGGAGACCCAGTACTTC
CASTGNRGLAETQYF
>TRBJ1-1|-|-|TRBV7-3
TGTGCCAGCAGCCCAATATTCTCCTTGGAGAACACTGAAGCTTTCTTT
CASSPIFSLENTEAFF
>TRBJ1-1|many|TRBD1|TRBV4-3
TGCGCCAGCAGCCAACGGACAGGCCTGAACACTGAAGCTTTCTTT
CASSQRTGLNTEAFF
>TRBJ2-7|-|TRBD2|TRBV20-1
TGCAGTGCCACTAGCGGGGGGGCGAACGAGCAGTACTTC
CSATSGGANEQYF
>TRBJ2-3|few|-|TRBV25-1
TGTGCCAGCAGTCGGGGATTTTACGTGAGCACAGATACGCAGTATTTT
CASSRGFYVSTDTQYF
>TRBJ2-5|few|-|TRBV7-9
TGTGCCAGCAGCTTAGACAGGGTGCAAGAGACCCAGTACTTC
CASSLDRVQETQYF
>TRBJ2-5|many|TRBD2|TRBV6-1
TGTGCCAGCCAACCTGGGGGACTAGCGGGGGGATTGGAGACCCAGTACTTC
CASQPGGLAGGLETQYF
>TRBJ2-7|many|-|TRBV29-1
TGCAGCGTTGGCCCCACACCACCGTCCTCCTACGAGCAGTACTTC
CSVGPTPPSSYEQYF
>TRBJ2-7|-|TRBD2|TRBV20-1
TGCAGTGCGGCCATAGCGGGGGTATACGAGCAGTACTTC
CSAAIAGVYEQYF
>TRBJ2-7|few|-|TRBV7-9
TGTGCCAGCAGCTTCACAGACTACGAGCAGTACTTC
CASSFTDYEQYF
>TRBJ1-1|few|TRBD1|TRBV20-1
TGCAGTCCTGAACCGGGACAGGGGGCGCGGGGTAACACTGAAGCTTTCTTT
CSPEPGQGARGNTEAFF
>TRBJ2-7|-|-|TRBV20-1
TGCAGTGCCCCCTCGTTTGAGTCAACCTACGAGCAGTACTTC
CSAPSFESTYEQYF
>TRBJ2-5|few|-|TRBV14
TGTGCCAGCAGCCATCTCGGACGTGGGGAAGAGACCCAGTACTTC
CASSHLGRGEETQYF
>TRBJ2-6|few|-|TRBV12-3/TRBV12-4
TGTGCCAGCAGTTCGTTGGAGAAATGGACAGTCTCTGGGGCCAACGTCCTGACTTTC
CASSSLEKWTVSGANVLTF
>TRBJ1-2|few|-|TRBV20-1
TGCAGTGCTAGAGAGGGGGCAGACACTAACTATGGCTACACCTTC
CSAREGADTNYGYTF
>TRBJ1-4|-|-|TRBV2
TGTGCCAGCAGTGAAGGGCGGTTTAATGAAAAACTGTTTTTT
CASSEGRFNEKLFF
>TRBJ1-4|few|-|TRBV6-1
TGTGCCAGCAGGCTTGGGGGGGCTAATGAAAAACTGTTTTTT
CASRLGGANEKLFF
>TRBJ1-4|few|-|TRBV27
TGTGCCAGCAGTTTAAGCCCGAGGCAGGATAATGAAAAACTGTTTTTT
CASSLSPRQDNEKLFF
>TRBJ2-1|few|TRBD1|TRBV5-4
TGTGCCAGCACCCGGACAGGGGGCAATGAGCAGTTCTTC
CASTRTGGNEQFF
>TRBJ2-6|-|TRBD1|TRBV19
TGTGCCAGTAGTAGAGGGCAGGGGGCGATGTCTGGGGCCAACGTCCTGACTTTC
CASSRGQGAMSGANVLTF
>TRBJ2-3|many|TRBD2|TRBV4-2
TGTGCCAGCAGCCAAGAGATGAGCGGGGGTTCAGATACGCAGTATTTT
CASSQEMSGGSDTQYF
>TRBJ2-1|few|TRBD2|TRBV20-1
TGCAGCCCCTCGGGGGGGACCTACAATGAGCAGTTCTTC
CSPSGGTYNEQFF
>TRBJ2-5|-|TRBD2|TRBV5-1
TGCGCCAGCAAGGGAATAGCGGGTCAAGAGACCCAGTACTTC
CASKGIAGQETQYF
>TRBJ2-1|-|TRBD1|TRBV7-9
TGTGCCAGCAGCCCGGGACAGTTAGAGCAGTTCTTC
CASSPGQLEQFF
>TRBJ1-6|-|TRBD1|TRBV29-1
TGCAGCGTTCTAGACAGGGGTAATTCACCCCTCCACTTT
CSVLDRGNSPLHF